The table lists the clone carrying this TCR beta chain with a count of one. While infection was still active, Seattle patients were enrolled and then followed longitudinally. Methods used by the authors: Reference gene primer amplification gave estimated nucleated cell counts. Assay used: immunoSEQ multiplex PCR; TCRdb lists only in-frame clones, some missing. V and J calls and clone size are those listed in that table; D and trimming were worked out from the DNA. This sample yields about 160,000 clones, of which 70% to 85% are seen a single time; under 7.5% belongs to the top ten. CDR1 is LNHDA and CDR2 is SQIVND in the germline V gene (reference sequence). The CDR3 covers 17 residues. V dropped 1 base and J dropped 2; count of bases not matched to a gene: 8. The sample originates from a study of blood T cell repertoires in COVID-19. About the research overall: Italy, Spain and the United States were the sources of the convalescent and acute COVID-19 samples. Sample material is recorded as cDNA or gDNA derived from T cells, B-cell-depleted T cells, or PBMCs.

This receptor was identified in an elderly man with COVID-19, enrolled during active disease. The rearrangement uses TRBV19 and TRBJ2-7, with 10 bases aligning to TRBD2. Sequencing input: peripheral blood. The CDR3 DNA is TGTGCCAGTAGTATAGCTAGCGGGGGCCCTACGACCTACGAGCAGTACTTC. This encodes CASSIASGGPTTYEQYF.